The clone carrying this T cell receptor beta chain is a singleton in its sample. Germline-derived CDR1 and CDR2 are SNHLY and FYNNEI. The CDR3 runs to 14 residues. V dropped 1 base and J dropped 4; count of bases not matched to a gene: 1. This sample is part of a study of cytomegalovirus exposure and HLA in healthy donors. It was with 60 Vbeta and 13 Jbeta primers that the PCR ran. Sequencing used immunoSEQ multiplex PCR; TCRdb keeps in-frame clones, though not all of them. Here the sample spans around 170,000 clones, over 75% being singletons. The clonotype originates from a woman aged 50 to 60 in good health and CMV-seronegative. Sequencing was carried out using PBMCs. The chain couples TRBV2 to TRBJ1-2; 9 bases line up with TRBD1. The CDR3, as DNA: TGTGCCAGCAGTGAAGGACAGGGGGGCTATGGCTACACCTTC. Translation: CASSEGQGGYGYTF.